The clone carrying this T cell receptor (beta chain) was counted many times. The time point: newly diagnosed GD, antithyroid drugs for less than 3 months. RNA extracted from PBMCs served as the sequencing template. The V gene lost 3 bases and the J gene lost 0 bases, with 12 bases spanning the gap. The CDR3 covers 15 residues. Germline assignment: CDR1 GTSNPN and CDR2 SVGIG (reference sequence). The data derive from a study of regulatory T cells in long-lasting Graves disease. Building the TCR beta libraries relied on iRepertoire HTBI primers, and CDR3 regions underwent Arm-PCR. TCRdb independently ran MiXCR on the multiplex PCR reads; one entry per CDR3 protein. Counted here are approximately 540,000 distinct CDR3 sequences, around 11% occurring once; the ten biggest clones make up roughly 8.9%. The data also belong to a second study, concerning T cells in Graves' hyperthyroidism and ophthalmopathy. From that paper: Using the HTBI primer set, a first-round RT-PCR was run on the TCR CDR3.

This chain uses TRBV30 with TRBJ2-1; D not resolved. Specimen: peripheral blood mononuclear cells (PBMCs), collected at new diagnosis, from a patient treated with antithyroid drugs. The sequence came from a young woman with Graves disease. CDR3 sequence reads: CAWRVRESSYNEQFF. CDR3 bases: TGTGCCTGGAGGGTCCGAGAGTCCTCCTACAATGAGCAGTTCTTC.